These 26 T cell receptor beta chains came from one sample sequenced in a study of T cell repertoires in cytomegalovirus infection. One entry per CDR3 protein, called by TCRdb with MiXCR from the reads. The table shows approximately 89,000 distinct CDR3 sequences, with around 32% occurring only once. What these receptors recognize is not known. The starting material was CD8+ T cells from cultured PBMCs, obtained from culture after CMV antigen stimulation. The receptors were gathered from a human donor in good health (CMV status not recorded). Some clones in this sample may be carry-over from other donors' samples.

This clonotype came up a few times. The V gene is TRBV7-2, the J gene TRBJ2-7; D unclear. V lost 5 bases to trimming and J lost 3 bases, with 11 bases between them. CDR1 and CDR2 (germline): SGHTA, FQGNSA. The CDR3 totals 13 residues. The CDR3 DNA is TGTGCCAGCAGCCCGTCCTCTGTCTACGAGCAGTACTTC. It specifies CASSPSSVYEQYF.

V usage is TRBV6-6 and J usage is TRBJ2-1; 8 bases are shared with TRBD2. Germline-derived CDR1 and CDR2 are MNHNY and SVGAGI (reference sequence). V lost 2 bases to trimming and J lost 7 bases; unmatched junction nucleotides: 7. The CDR3 has 15 amino acids. Here the CDR3 DNA reads TGTGCCAGCAGTTACGGCGGGGGGCCATGGAATGAGCAGTTCTTC. Protein sequence: CASSYGGGPWNEQFF.

Notes on this clonotype: Because it lacks the conserved phenylalanine or tryptophan at the end, this CDR3 is likely a read error. V is TRBV12-3 or TRBV12-4 and J is TRBJ1-1; D not resolved. Trimming cost V 4 bases and J 6 bases, with 9 bases left between them. CDR3 length: 12 residues. The CDR3 loop reads CASSSIGAEAFY. The CDR3 nucleotides read TGTGCCAGCAGTTCGATCGGGGCTGAAGCTTTCTAT.

This clonotype was detected only a few times. This chain joins TRBV2 and TRBJ2-5, with D possibly being TRBD2 (5 bases). CDR1 is SNHLY and CDR2 is FYNNEI in the germline V gene. V gave up 1 base and J gave up 2 bases, with 11 bases separating them. The CDR3 is made up of 15 amino acids. CDR3 amino acids: CASSEDLGLQETQYF. As DNA, the CDR3 is TGTGCCAGCAGTGAAGATCTCGGACTGCAAGAGACCCAGTACTTC.

V usage is TRBV12-3 or TRBV12-4 and J usage is TRBJ1-1; 9 positions agree with TRBD1. This CDR3 spans 21 amino acids. V was clipped by 0 bases and J by 0 bases; unmatched bases: 17. The CDR3 loop reads CASSLARDREHLIVMNTEAFF. Written as DNA, the CDR3 is TGTGCCAGCAGTTTAGCCCGGGACAGGGAGCACCTGATCGTGATGAACACTGAAGCTTTCTTT.

This chain joins TRBV6-5 and TRBJ1-4; possible D gene TRBD1, 5 bases. There are 14 residues in the CDR3. The germline gives CDR1 MNHEY, CDR2 SVGAGI. Trimming cost V 5 bases and J 5 bases, with 12 bases left between them. The CDR3 nucleotides read TGTGCCAGCAGTCACTGGGGGGGGAATGAAAAACTGTTTTTT. This codes for CASSHWGGNEKLFF.

This clonotype was detected a few times. This chain links TRBV5-4 with TRBJ2-3; no reliable D call. V was clipped by 0 bases and J by 2 bases, with 13 bases between them. This CDR3 contains 16 residues. Germline V gene data show CDR1 as SGHNT and CDR2 as YYREEE (reference sequence). The CDR3 region is CASSLGQGFFTDTQYF. CDR3 coding DNA: TGTGCCAGCAGCTTGGGTCAAGGCTTCTTCACAGATACGCAGTATTTT.

This clonotype was counted at least ten times. This chain joins TRBV7-8 and TRBJ1-1; 9 bases map to TRBD1. CDR1 and CDR2 (germline): SGHVS, FQNEAQ. J lost 5 bases, V lost 1 base, and 11 bases had no gene match. The CDR3 has 17 amino acids. CDR3 coding DNA: TGTGCCAGCAGCTTAGGCCGGACAGGGGCTTCCACGACTGAAGCTTTCTTT. This gives the protein CASSLGRTGASTTEAFF.

This clonotype has ten or more counts. The rearrangement links TRBV6-1 to TRBJ2-4; no definite D call. The CDR3 is 18 amino acids. Trimming cost V 2 bases and J 7 bases, with 24 bases left between them. The germline V gene encodes CDR1 MNHNS and CDR2 SASEGT. This CDR3 is CASSEQDLWRRRRNIQYF. The CDR3 nucleotides are TGTGCCAGCAGTGAACAGGATTTGTGGAGACGGCGTAGGAACATTCAGTACTTC.

Only a few counts were recorded for this clonotype. V gene TRBV5-6 combines with J gene TRBJ2-5, with D perhaps matching TRBD2 (5 bases). Between the trimmed V and J ends, which lost 5 bases and 0 bases, there was a span of 11 bases. This CDR3 comprises 14 residues. CDR1 is SGHDT, CDR2 YYEEEE, per germline. The CDR3, as DNA: TGTGCCAGCAGGGCCTTCGGGAACCAAGAGACCCAGTACTTC. Protein sequence: CASRAFGNQETQYF.

This clonotype was found many times. The genes are TRBV5-4 and TRBJ1-6; D call uncertain. Trimming took off 4 bases at V and 0 bases at J, with 11 bases between the two ends. The germline gives CDR1 SGHNT, CDR2 YYREEE (reference sequence). The CDR3 contains 16 residues. CDR3 DNA: TGTGCCAGCAGCCCGGCGGGGAGCTCCTATAATTCACCCCTCCACTTT. Translated: CASSPAGSSYNSPLHF.

This clonotype has more than one count but fewer than ten. The chain joins TRBV27 to TRBJ2-3; 9 bases fit TRBD1. Trimming removed 0 bases from V and 6 bases from J; junction bases left unmatched: 4. The CDR3 has 15 amino acids. The germline V gene has CDR1 MNHEY and CDR2 SMNVEV (reference sequence). CDR3 DNA: TGTGCCAGCAGTTTATCGAGGACAGGGGCTGATACGCAGTATTTT. It yields the protein CASSLSRTGADTQYF.

This clonotype occurred many times. The CDR3 bases are TGTGCCAGCAGCTTAGAAGCGGGGGGTTATGGAGATACGCAGTATTTT. Translated: CASSLEAGGYGDTQYF. The chain recombines TRBV13 with TRBJ2-3, with 9 bases fitting TRBD2. The V and J ends lost 1 base and 5 bases, in that order; junction bases with no gene match: 7. Germline CDR1 is PRHDT and CDR2 is FYEKMQ (reference sequence). The CDR3 has 16 amino acids.

This clonotype showed up many times. The rearrangement joins TRBV12-3 or TRBV12-4 to TRBJ2-5, with 9 bases identical to TRBD1. This CDR3 is 15 amino acids long. V shed 5 bases, J shed 5 bases, and the junction held 9 bases outside the gene matches. The CDR3 region has the DNA TGTGCCAGCAGTCTCGGGACAGGGTTGAGTGAGACCCAGTACTTC. Encoded protein: CASSLGTGLSETQYF.

This clonotype was counted ten times or more. CDR3 loop: CASRVGGRGNQPQHF. In nucleotides, the CDR3 is TGTGCCAGCAGAGTAGGGGGCCGGGGCAATCAGCCCCAGCATTTT. The V gene is TRBV12-3 or TRBV12-4, the J gene TRBJ1-5, with 7 positions matching TRBD1. CDR3 size: 15 residues. Losses at the gene ends were 6 bases for V and 2 bases for J; bases not matched to a gene: 7.

The chain carries TRBV29-1 and TRBJ2-7; TRBD1 is a possible D gene (5 bases). The germline CDR1 and CDR2 sequences are SQVTM and ANQGSEA. Trimming took off 4 bases at V and 2 bases at J, with 9 bases between the two ends. The CDR3 loop spans 12 amino acids. The CDR3 loop is CSVVTEAYEQYF. The CDR3, as DNA: TGCAGCGTTGTGACAGAGGCCTACGAGCAGTACTTC.

The chain links TRBV7-9 to TRBJ1-2; TRBD1 might be the D (6 bases). Germline V lookup: CDR1 SEHNR, CDR2 FQNEAQ (reference sequence). This CDR3 comprises 15 residues. Trimming cost V 7 bases and J 6 bases, with 21 bases left between them. The DNA for the CDR3 is TGTGCCAGCACCGGGGGGGCAACAGGGTATCATGGCTACACCTTC. This translates into CASTGGATGYHGYTF.

This clonotype appeared many times. The gene calls are TRBV12-3 or TRBV12-4 and TRBJ2-7; no reliable D call. The CDR3 runs to 12 residues. The V end lost 3 bases, the J end lost 2 bases, and 5 bases lay between the germline ends. CDR3 sequence: CASSFAPYEQYF. The CDR3 coding sequence is TGTGCCAGCAGTTTCGCGCCCTACGAGCAGTACTTC.

The chain uses TRBV27 and TRBJ2-1; D gene unclear. V was trimmed by 3 bases and J by 9 bases, leaving 12 bases between them. This CDR3 region has 13 residues. Germline loops: CDR1 MNHEY, CDR2 SMNVEV (reference sequence). The DNA of the CDR3 is TGTGCCAGCAGTTTCCGTTACCCACCTGAGCAGTTCTTC. It translates to CASSFRYPPEQFF.

The gene calls are TRBV29-1 and TRBJ2-7; D is possibly TRBD2 (6 bases). Per the germline V gene, CDR1 is SQVTM and CDR2 is ANQGSEA. V dropped 3 bases and J dropped 2 bases, with 8 bases sitting between them. This CDR3 spans 12 amino acids. CDR3 DNA: TGCAGCGTTGAGGGGACTGCCTACGAGCAGTACTTC. This codes for CSVEGTAYEQYF.

The V gene is TRBV12-3 or TRBV12-4, the J gene TRBJ1-5; perhaps TRBD1 as D (5 bases). Deletions cut 2 bases from V and 4 bases from J, with 18 bases between. The CDR3 totals 17 residues. DNA for the CDR3: TGTGCCAGCAGTTTACAAGACAGCCACCTCTTTAATCAGCCCCAGCATTTT. Encoded protein: CASSLQDSHLFNQPQHF.

This clonotype was picked up a small number of times. This chain joins TRBV2 and TRBJ2-7; D ambiguous. Germline values: CDR1 SNHLY, CDR2 FYNNEI. The CDR3 totals 13 residues. V was clipped by 4 bases and J by 2 bases, with 9 bases between them. The CDR3 here is CASSVQVAYEQYF. The CDR3 DNA is TGTGCCAGCAGTGTCCAGGTGGCCTACGAGCAGTACTTC.

Many counts were recorded for this clonotype. The rearrangement joins TRBV14 to TRBJ2-7; the D gene is possibly TRBD1 (6 bases). Germline CDR1 and CDR2: SGHDN and FVKESK. This CDR3 region has 13 residues. V was cut by 6 bases and J by 5 bases, with 14 bases left in between. CDR3 sequence (DNA): TGTGCCAGCAGGCAGGGGATGTACGACGAGCAGTACTTC. Its translation is CASRQGMYDEQYF.

The CDR3: CASSQAGFHQETQYF. CDR3 sequence (DNA): TGTGCCAGCAGCCAGGCAGGGTTCCACCAAGAGACCCAGTACTTC. The chain couples TRBV5-5 to TRBJ2-5; tentative D call: TRBD1 (5 bases). The CDR3 length is 15 residues. V was clipped by 4 bases and J by 0 bases, with 13 bases between them. CDR1 is SGHKS, CDR2 YYEKEE, per germline (reference sequence).

This chain uses TRBV7-6 with TRBJ2-1, with D possibly TRBD1 on 7 matching bases. Per germline, CDR1 SGHVS and CDR2 FNYEAQ. Trimming removed 5 bases from V and 10 bases from J, with 15 bases in between. CDR3 length: 13 residues. The CDR3 protein is CASSPTGAGEQFF. CDR3 sequence (DNA): TGTGCCAGCAGCCCAACAGGGGCGGGGGAGCAGTTCTTC.

In this sample, this clonotype turned up a few times. This chain links TRBV29-1 with TRBJ2-7; the match to TRBD1 covers 7 bases. Germline assignment: CDR1 SQVTM and CDR2 ANQGSEA. After removal of 3 bases from V and 5 bases from J, the junction contained 7 bases not matched to a gene. This CDR3 has 13 amino acids. The CDR3 region has the DNA TGCAGCGTTGACCAGGGGGTGGGCCACGAGCAGTACTTC. Its protein is CSVDQGVGHEQYF.